What follows are 30 T cell receptor beta chains derived from one specimen sequenced in a study of graft-versus-host responses after intestinal transplantation. Data came from immunoSEQ multiplex PCR; TCRdb stores just in-frame clones and leaves some out. The sample carries almost 40,000 clones, nearly 95% recorded once. No cognate antigen is known for these TCRs. The specimen comprised unstimulated CD8+ T cells sorted from spleen or lymph node cells, sampled before transplant. Receptors originate from a human donor who was the organ donor for an intestinal transplant.

V gene TRBV29-1 combines with J gene TRBJ2-3, with D perhaps matching TRBD1 (6 bases). From germline, CDR1 is SQVTM and CDR2 ANQGSEA. V was pared by 6 bases and J by 1 base, with 8 bases between. CDR3 length equals 12 residues. The CDR3 here is CSVAGGTDTQYF. The CDR3 bases are TGCAGCGTAGCAGGGGGCACAGATACGCAGTATTTT.

The chain joins TRBV5-5 to TRBJ1-5; tentative D call: TRBD1 (6 bases). CDR1 and CDR2 (germline): SGHKS, YYEKEE (reference sequence). The V and J ends lost 1 base and 3 bases respectively, with 11 bases between them. This CDR3 comprises 15 residues. The CDR3: CASSLSGADNQPQHF. The DNA for the CDR3 is TGTGCCAGCAGCTTGTCGGGGGCGGACAATCAGCCCCAGCATTTT. Full variable domain (outside the CDR3, taken from reference TRBV5-5 and TRBJ1-5): DAGVTQSPTHLIKTRGQQVTLRCSPISGHKSVSWYQQVLGQGPQFIFQYYEKEERGRGNFPDRFSARQFPNYSSELNVNALLLGDSALYLCASSLSGADNQPQHFGDGTRLSIL.

The V gene is TRBV28, the J gene TRBJ1-1; D not certain. Germline V lookup: CDR1 MDHEN, CDR2 SYDVKM. This CDR3 region has 12 residues. Trimming shortened V by 6 bases and J by 0 bases, and 5 bases separated the two germline ends. Here the CDR3 DNA reads TGTGCCAGCAGCCACATGAACACTGAAGCTTTCTTT. Translation: CASSHMNTEAFF.

The chain combines TRBV13 with TRBJ2-7; the match to TRBD1 covers 8 bases. This CDR3 comprises 14 residues. Trimming at V came to 5 bases and at J to 5 bases, leaving 8 bases not matched to a gene. Germline CDR1 is PRHDT and CDR2 is FYEKMQ (reference sequence). The CDR3 is CASSPGTGTDEQYF. The CDR3 DNA is TGTGCCAGCAGCCCAGGGACAGGTACCGACGAGCAGTACTTC.

The chain has TRBV29-1 and TRBJ1-2; 7 positions agree with TRBD1. This CDR3 region has 15 residues. V dropped 5 bases and J dropped 1; count of bases not matched to a gene: 10. Germline lookup yields CDR1 SQVTM and CDR2 ANQGSEA. The CDR3 here is CSVRQGEFGNYGYTF. The DNA of the CDR3 is TGCAGCGTTCGACAGGGCGAGTTCGGTAACTATGGCTACACCTTC.

This clone was counted a single time. As DNA, the CDR3 is TGTGCCAGCAGCCCCTATAGCTCCCCCTACGAGCAGTACTTC. Translated, it gives CASSPYSSPYEQYF. This chain connects TRBV7-2 to TRBJ2-7; D ambiguous. CDR3 length equals 14 residues. V was shortened by 5 bases and J by 2 bases, with 13 bases between the two germline ends. From germline, CDR1 is SGHTA and CDR2 FQGNSA.

This chain joins TRBV5-1 and TRBJ1-5, with D unclear. The CDR3 runs 13 residues. With 4 bases removed from V and 0 bases from J, the gap between germline ends came to 5 bases. Germline V gene lookup returns CDR1 SGHRS and CDR2 YFSETQ. CDR3 sequence: CASSLYSNQPQHF. CDR3 coding DNA: TGCGCCAGCAGCCTATATAGCAATCAGCCCCAGCATTTT.

The gene calls are TRBV27 and TRBJ2-7, with TRBD1 matching over 7 bases. V shed 8 bases, J shed 2 bases, and the junction held 9 bases outside the gene matches. The CDR3 is 14 amino acids. Germline CDR1 MNHEY, CDR2 SMNVEV (reference sequence). This CDR3 is CASRPLTGTYEQYF. In nucleotides, the CDR3 is TGTGCCAGCCGCCCGTTGACAGGGACCTACGAGCAGTACTTC.

This clone was counted once. J is TRBJ2-5 and V is TRBV5-6; TRBD2 agrees at 14 bases. V was clipped by 3 bases and J by 5 bases; unmatched bases: 6. This CDR3 has 16 amino acids. Germline assignment: CDR1 SGHDT and CDR2 YYEEEE. Here the CDR3 reads CASSSPGLAGVETQYF. CDR3 in DNA: TGTGCCAGCAGCTCTCCGGGACTAGCGGGGGTGGAGACCCAGTACTTC. The full variable domain, completed using reference TRBV5-6 and TRBJ2-5, is DAGVTQSPTHLIKTRGQQVTLRCSPKSGHDTVSWYQQALGQGPQFIFQYYEEEERQRGNFPDRFSGHQFPNYSSELNVNALLLGDSALYLCASSSPGLAGVETQYFGPGTRLLVL.

This chain uses TRBV30 with TRBJ1-1; D is uncertain. CDR3 length equals 16 residues. The V end was cut by 2 bases, the J end by 4 bases, with 20 bases between. CDR1 is GTSNPN, CDR2 SVGIG, per germline (reference sequence). Here the CDR3 reads CAWSWYIGRKSTEAFF. In DNA, the CDR3 is TGTGCCTGGAGTTGGTATATTGGGCGTAAATCCACTGAAGCTTTCTTT.

J is TRBJ2-5 and V is TRBV5-1, with D tentatively TRBD1 (5 bases). The V gene's germline CDR1 is SGHRS and CDR2 YFSETQ. The CDR3 loop spans 18 amino acids. V lost 3 bases and J 1 base, leaving 22 bases between the germline ends. The CDR3 nucleotides read TGCGCCAGCAGCTCCGAGACAGTTGTCGTAGCTACCCAAGAGACCCAGTACTTC. It translates to CASSSETVVVATQETQYF.

The V and J genes are TRBV27 and TRBJ1-5, with D perhaps matching TRBD1 (5 bases). CDR1 is MNHEY, CDR2 SMNVEV, per germline (reference sequence). V lost 3 bases and J lost 2, with 8 bases in between. The CDR3 runs 14 residues. This chain's CDR3 is CASSFIGGNQPQHF. DNA for the CDR3: TGTGCCAGCAGTTTTATAGGGGGCAATCAGCCCCAGCATTTT.

The rearrangement uses TRBV27 and TRBJ2-1; 8 nucleotides line up with TRBD2. The CDR3 length is 13 residues. Germline CDR1 and CDR2: MNHEY and SMNVEV (reference sequence). V shed 7 bases, J shed 9 bases, and the junction held 8 bases outside the gene matches. In DNA form, the CDR3 reads TGTGCCAGCACCCGGGGGGGGATCAGTGAGCAGTTCTTC. This translates into CASTRGGISEQFF.

The chain employs TRBV29-1 and TRBJ1-3, with D uncertain. The germline CDR1 and CDR2 sequences are SQVTM and ANQGSEA. This CDR3 has 14 residues. Trimming left V 7 bases short and J 3 bases short, with 16 bases between. The CDR3: CSARVGQFGNTIYF. The CDR3 region has the DNA TGCAGCGCACGAGTCGGGCAGTTTGGAAACACCATATATTTT.

The genes are TRBV6-6 and TRBJ2-2; TRBD1 aligns across 9 bases. There are 14 residues in the CDR3. CDR1 MNHNY and CDR2 SVGAGI come from the germline V gene (reference sequence). J was trimmed by 4 bases and V by 6 bases; bases with no gene match: 3. CDR3 sequence: CASRATGGTGELFF. CDR3 in DNA: TGTGCCAGCAGGGCGACAGGGGGCACCGGGGAGCTGTTTTTT.

The genes are TRBV6-5 and TRBJ1-6; maybe TRBD1 (6 bases). Trimming left V 0 bases short and J 10 bases short, with 13 bases between. CDR1 MNHEY and CDR2 SVGAGI come from the germline V gene. The length of the CDR3 is 15 residues. Here the CDR3 reads CASSYSSGGDSPLHF. As DNA, the CDR3 is TGTGCCAGCAGTTACTCGTCGGGGGGCGACTCACCCCTCCACTTT.

The rearrangement uses TRBV27 and TRBJ2-1, with D perhaps given as TRBD1 or TRBD2 (5 bases each). CDR1 and CDR2 (germline): MNHEY, SMNVEV (reference sequence). The germline V and J ends were trimmed by 7 bases and 4 bases, with 14 bases remaining between them. The CDR3 consists of 14 residues. The CDR3 sequence: CASNAVWGYNEQFF. DNA of the CDR3: TGTGCCAGCAATGCCGTCTGGGGGTACAATGAGCAGTTCTTC.

This clone was seen a single time. The chain carries TRBV25-1 and TRBJ2-3; D call uncertain. The V gene lost 4 bases and the J gene lost 0 bases, with 2 bases spanning the gap. Per germline, CDR1 MGHDK and CDR2 SYGVNS. This CDR3 region has 12 residues. The DNA for the CDR3 is TGTGCCAGCAGTGCTAGCACAGATACGCAGTATTTT. This gives the protein CASSASTDTQYF.

The J gene is TRBJ2-7, the V gene TRBV6-1; 9 nucleotides line up with TRBD1. The germline gives CDR1 MNHNS, CDR2 SASEGT. This CDR3 spans 15 amino acids. J was trimmed by 3 bases and V by 5 bases; bases with no gene match: 8. CDR3 DNA sequence: TGTGCCAGCAGTACCTCCCGGACAGGGGACTACGAGCAGTACTTC. This codes for CASSTSRTGDYEQYF.

The chain recombines TRBV7-6 with TRBJ2-1; 11 bases map to TRBD2. The V segment lost 9 bases and the J segment 7 bases; nucleotides outside the gene matches: 5. Germline values: CDR1 SGHVS, CDR2 FNYEAQ. The CDR3 contains 13 residues. The CDR3 DNA follows: TGTGCCAGTAGCGGGGGGGCGCATAATGAGCAGTTCTTC. It specifies CASSGGAHNEQFF.

This chain joins TRBV27 and TRBJ1-2, with 7 bases aligning to TRBD1. CDR1 is MNHEY and CDR2 is SMNVEV in the germline V gene (reference sequence). The CDR3 has 18 residues. Trimming took 5 bases from V and 4 from J; bases not matched to a gene: 19. CDR3 region: CASSPIIFTRGQVYGYTF. The DNA of the CDR3 is TGTGCCAGCAGTCCGATTATATTTACAAGAGGACAGGTCTATGGCTACACCTTC.

The J gene is TRBJ2-2, the V gene TRBV6-5; no clear D. The CDR3 loop spans 14 amino acids. Trimming removed 6 bases from V and 4 bases from J, with 12 bases in between. CDR1 MNHEY and CDR2 SVGAGI come from the germline V gene. CDR3 nucleotides: TGTGCCAGCAGGATCGACACCCTCACCGGGGAGCTGTTTTTT. This gives the protein CASRIDTLTGELFF.

V is TRBV5-6 and J is TRBJ2-7, with 12 nucleotides matching TRBD1. With V trimmed by 4 bases and J by 9 bases, 8 bases remained unmatched. The CDR3 has 14 residues. Germline lookup yields CDR1 SGHDT and CDR2 YYEEEE. The DNA for the CDR3 is TGTGCCAGCAGCGACCGGGACAGGGGGCGATGGCAGTACTTC. It codes for CASSDRDRGRWQYF.

The count of this clone is one. The J gene is TRBJ1-2, the V gene TRBV5-4, with TRBD1 identical over 7 bases. CDR1 and CDR2 from the germline V gene are SGHNT and YYREEE (reference sequence). The J segment lost 4 bases and the V segment lost 4 bases, leaving 7 bases of the junction unmatched. CDR3 length: 14 residues. The CDR3, as DNA: TGTGCCAGCAGCCCCCCAGGGGGTGCCTATGGCTACACCTTC. This translates into CASSPPGGAYGYTF.

V usage is TRBV5-1 and J usage is TRBJ2-1; 11 bases are a match to TRBD2. After removal of 0 bases from V and 3 bases from J, the junction contained 14 bases not matched to a gene. The germline V gene has CDR1 SGHRS and CDR2 YFSETQ. CDR3 length: 20 amino acids. The chain's CDR3 is CASSLAKWGLLAGGYNEQFF. The CDR3 bases are TGCGCCAGCAGCTTGGCCAAGTGGGGCCTGCTAGCGGGGGGCTACAATGAGCAGTTCTTC.

The chain uses TRBV27 and TRBJ2-3, with 9 positions matching TRBD2. Germline assignment: CDR1 MNHEY and CDR2 SMNVEV (reference sequence). CDR3 length equals 15 residues. The V and J ends lost 2 bases and 1 base, in that order; junction bases with no gene match: 1. The CDR3 region has the DNA TGTGCCAGCAGTTTAGCGGGGGGGCGCACAGATACGCAGTATTTT. Its translation: CASSLAGGRTDTQYF.

The gene calls are TRBV9 and TRBJ2-3; 7 positions agree with TRBD2. This CDR3 comprises 15 residues. The ends lost 0 bases at V and 5 bases at J; junction bases unmatched: 6. CDR1 is SGDLS and CDR2 is YYNGEE in the germline V gene. DNA of the CDR3: TGTGCCAGCAGCGTAGTGGCTAGCGGATTAGATACGCAGTATTTT. Protein product: CASSVVASGLDTQYF.

The chain couples TRBV4-3 to TRBJ1-3; D unclear. The CDR3 has 14 residues. Trimming took off 1 base at V and 0 bases at J, with 4 bases between the two ends. CDR1 is LGHNA and CDR2 is YSLEER in the germline V gene. CDR3 sequence (DNA): TGCGCCAGCAGCCAAGGACACTCTGGAAACACCATATATTTT. This translates into CASSQGHSGNTIYF.

This chain links TRBV5-1 with TRBJ1-5, with 10 bases aligning to TRBD1. CDR1 and CDR2 from the germline V gene are SGHRS and YFSETQ. Trimming cost V 9 bases and J 5 bases; bases outside gene matches: 11. The CDR3 is 15 residues long. The CDR3 region has the DNA TGCGCCACCCCCCGCCCGGACAGGGGGTATCAGCCCCAGCATTTT. The encoded protein is CATPRPDRGYQPQHF. Full variable domain (missing parts from reference TRBV5-1 and TRBJ1-5): KAGVTQTPRYLIKTRGQQVTLSCSPISGHRSVSWYQQTPGQGLQFLFEYFSETQRNKGNFPGRFSGRQFSNSRSEMNVSTLELGDSALYLCATPRPDRGYQPQHFGDGTRLSIL.

The chain couples TRBV28 to TRBJ2-3; TRBD2 matches 11 bases. The CDR3 is 16 residues long. The V segment lost 4 bases and the J segment 5 bases; nucleotides outside the gene matches: 8. CDR1 is MDHEN and CDR2 is SYDVKM in the germline V gene. The CDR3 DNA sequence: TGTGCCAGCAGTTCGCTAGCGGGGGGAGGGGGAGATACGCAGTATTTT. As protein: CASSSLAGGGGDTQYF.